Detailed here is one TCR beta chain. The target of this receptor is not known. Within one base of it there is no much larger clone, and no base qualities were kept. The time point label, as the study defines it: proximal margin of the surgical specimen (macroscopically non-inflamed). Eligible patients were adults with ileal or ileocolonic Crohn's disease who had an indication for ileocolonic resection. Whole ileal mucosal biopsies were kept frozen at -80 degrees C prior to DNA extraction. Genomic DNA was isolated from frozen whole biopsies using a TRizol-based method, and the DNA was quantified with a NanoDrop 2000 spectrophotometer. The data belong to a study of T cell repertoires in ileal Crohn's disease (dated by TCRdb to between 2018 and 2021). Study-wide context: At the time of surgery, around 35% of patients were active smokers, and the median duration of disease was around eight years. The study sequenced fewer than 200 mucosal samples from more than 50 patients, taken at several locations on the surgical specimen and at postoperative endoscopy. The TCR repertoire was analysed in 50 to 70 patients with Crohn's disease drawn from a prospective multicentre cohort. Roughly half of the patients were given postoperative therapy, with around eleven receiving thiopurines and about 19 receiving anti-TNF agents. Endoscopic postoperative recurrence was defined as a Rutgeerts score above i0. Around 500 nanograms of biopsy DNA per sample were submitted for commercial TCRB immunosequencing. MI samples consisted of biopsies taken from the proximal margin of the surgical specimen. The study was conducted in parallel with a multicentre cohort built to find predictors of early endoscopic recurrence after ileocolonic resection. Every patient underwent surgery because of a complication, which was stricturing disease in approximately 61% of cases and penetrating disease in approximately 40%. Beyond this particular receptor, the publication reports: Only a subgroup of patients, of unstated size, had their mucosal CD4 and CD8 T cells sorted and sequenced. Compared with CD4 T cells, sorted CD8 T cells held more high-frequency clones, which suggests that the mucosal expansions were mostly CD8. Endoscopic recurrence was linked to a higher percentage of high-frequency clones at surgery, and recurrence occurred in every patient whose clonality exceeded 26.8% (18/57). Patients who were active smokers at surgery had a significantly higher proportion of clonal expansions than non-smokers (about 27% vs 20%, p=0.02).

The CDR1 and CDR2 encoded by the germline V gene are SGDLS and YYNGEE. Germline trimming amounts to 0 bases on V and 10 bases on J, with 0 as the count of junction bases outside the gene matches. From its cysteine to its phenylalanine, the CDR3 spans 13 amino acids. Left in the record is the CDR3 DNA by itself, 39 bases read in frame from the first base. Library creation used the immunoSEQ multiplex PCR assay. Adaptive Biotechnology amplified the CDR3 regions from genomic DNA with a two-step multiplex PCR designed to control amplification bias. The first PCR used primers for every V and J gene segment; the second PCR added barcodes and Illumina adapters. CDR3 libraries were sequenced using an Illumina instrument. Under the source paper's analysis protocol: The analysis drew on both the pipelines supplied by the vendor and custom analysis of the raw data in R/Bioconductor running R version 3.3.0. Clonality, which ranges from 0 to 1, was calculated as the inverse of the normalised Shannon entropy across all productive clones. High-frequency clones were defined as the repertoire share of the top 100 clones, retaining only clones passing a 95% confidence test. Overlap between samples was measured with the Morisita-Horn index, while repertoire diversity was measured with the Simpson index. Imported from immuneACCESS, the table was reduced by TCRdb to in-frame sequences with V and J called. These copies leave out some clones; in studies compared against another copy, an unresolved V gene accounts for under half, and the cause of the remainder is not known. The V and J calls and clone size come from that table; D and trimming were worked out from the DNA. The sample table shows roughly 2,000 clones, and around 80% are seen once. The top ten clonotypes cover around an eighth of the sample.

The sequence links TRBV9 to TRBJ1-4, and 10 junction bases match TRBD1. Sequencing input: ileal tissue. The receptor's source is an adult with Crohn's disease. The nucleotide sequence is given as TGTGCCAGCAGCGTAGGGACAGGGGGAAAACTGTTTTTT. Its translation reads: CASSVGTGGKLFF.